The TCR beta chain described here comes from a study of blood T cell repertoires in COVID-19. Using immunoSEQ multiplex PCR, the repertoire was profiled, and TCRdb retains in-frame clones only, with some absent. There are fewer than 250,000 clones in the sample; roughly nine tenths occur only once, and about 1% lies in the top ten. This clone showed up just once. The CDR3 spans 14 residues. Germline loops: CDR1 SGHKS, CDR2 YYEKEE (reference sequence). V trimming: 4 bases; J trimming: 9 bases; junction bases outside the gene matches: 11. The source material was peripheral blood. The receptor was derived from a man in his thirties or forties with acute or convalescent COVID-19. The chain combines TRBV5-5 with TRBJ1-2; 8 nucleotides align to TRBD1. Written as DNA, the CDR3 is TGTGCCAGCAGCCCGGACAGGGTGGTCCTCCGCTACACCTTC. This encodes CASSPDRVVLRYTF.